Below are 14 T cell receptor beta chains sequenced from a single sample in a study of beta chain features in type 1 diabetes. As every portion of the isolated RNA was reverse transcribed, the sequencing read expressed TCRB transcripts. Method: immunoSEQ multiplex PCR; TCRdb's copy keeps in-frame clones and lacks some. Here the sample spans about 740,000 clones, roughly 12% being singletons. Study observations and caveats: Type 1 diabetes patients showed a moderate but significant shortening of TCRB CDR3s in all four CD4+ subsets.

What these receptors recognize is not known. The sequenced sample consisted of naive CD4+ T cells from blood. The receptors shown here come from a young man with type 1 diabetes.

The V call is TRBV19, the J call TRBJ1-5; D may be TRBD1 (5 bases). The CDR3 is 15 amino acids. CDR1 and CDR2 from the germline V gene are LNHDA and SQIVND (reference sequence). V dropped 5 bases and J dropped 1 base, with 12 bases sitting between them. In DNA, the CDR3 is TGTGCCAGTAGTTACGACAGAGGGAGCAATCAGCCCCAGCATTTT. Amino acid sequence: CASSYDRGSNQPQHF.

V is TRBV7-9 and J is TRBJ1-3; 9 positions agree with TRBD1. Germline V gene lookup returns CDR1 SEHNR and CDR2 FQNEAQ (reference sequence). V shed 5 bases and J 4 bases; nucleotides not matched to a gene: 15. This CDR3 contains 18 residues. The CDR3 here is CASSASGQGTMIGNTIYF. The CDR3 bases are TGTGCCAGCAGCGCGAGTGGACAGGGGACTATGATCGGAAACACCATATATTTT.

This rearrangement joins TRBV9 to TRBJ2-6; D unclear. This CDR3 has 13 residues. Trimming cost V 2 bases and J 3 bases, with 3 bases left between them. The germline gives CDR1 SGDLS, CDR2 YYNGEE. CDR3 bases: TGTGCCAGCAGCGTTTATGGGGCCAACGTCCTGACTTTC. This codes for CASSVYGANVLTF.

J is TRBJ1-1 and V is TRBV27, with TRBD1 identical over 9 bases. This CDR3 is built from 15 residues. V lost 5 bases and J lost 4; bases outside the gene matches: 8. Germline CDR1 MNHEY, CDR2 SMNVEV (reference sequence). DNA of the CDR3: TGTGCCAGCAGTCATATACAGGGGGCAATCACTGAAGCTTTCTTT. Its protein is CASSHIQGAITEAFF.

This clone has just a few counts. The V gene is TRBV4-1, the J gene TRBJ1-2; the match to TRBD1 covers 10 bases. Per the germline V gene, CDR1 is MGHRA and CDR2 is YSYEKL. This CDR3 region has 16 residues. V gave up 3 bases and J gave up 1 base; unmatched junction bases: 5. The DNA of the CDR3 is TGCGCCAGCAGCCAGGGACAGGGGACCAATAACTATGGCTACACCTTC. It specifies CASSQGQGTNNYGYTF.

This clone was picked up a small number of times. The rearrangement links TRBV2 to TRBJ2-2; D may correspond to TRBD1 or TRBD2 (6 bases each). Trimming shortened V by 4 bases and J by 7 bases, and 22 bases separated the two germline ends. Germline V gene sequence: CDR1 SNHLY, CDR2 FYNNEI. The CDR3 totals 17 residues. CDR3 region: CASSATPGGPVGGELFF. The CDR3 region has the DNA TGTGCCAGCAGTGCTACCCCCGGGGGCCCTGTGGGCGGGGAGCTGTTTTTT.

CDR3 sequence: CASSPTSPTDTQYF. The CDR3 DNA reads TGTGCCAGCAGTCCCACCTCGCCCACAGATACGCAGTATTTT. The chain has TRBV2 and TRBJ2-3; no clear D. The CDR3 contains 14 residues. With 5 bases removed from V and 2 bases from J, the gap between germline ends came to 11 bases. CDR1 and CDR2 from the germline V gene are SNHLY and FYNNEI.

This clone appeared a few times. J is TRBJ1-1 and V is TRBV2; D remains unclear. In germline, CDR1 is SNHLY, CDR2 FYNNEI. V was clipped by 2 bases and J by 1 base, with 8 bases between them. The CDR3 consists of 14 residues. The DNA of the CDR3 is TGTGCCAGCAGTGAACTGGCAGGGAACACTGAAGCTTTCTTT. Translating it yields CASSELAGNTEAFF.

V is TRBV30 and J is TRBJ2-1; D remains ambiguous. Germline CDR1 and CDR2: GTSNPN and SVGIG (reference sequence). The length of the CDR3 is 13 residues. Trimming stripped 1 base from V and 0 bases from J, with 4 bases between. Here the CDR3 reads CAWSGLSYNEQFF. CDR3 DNA: TGTGCCTGGAGTGGTCTCTCCTACAATGAGCAGTTCTTC.

This sequence joins TRBV13 and TRBJ2-4, with 7 bases identical to TRBD1. Germline CDR1 is PRHDT and CDR2 is FYEKMQ (reference sequence). CDR3 length equals 16 residues. V lost 5 bases, J lost 1 base, and 8 bases stayed unmatched. CDR3: CASSQGQPTAKNIQYF. The DNA of the CDR3 is TGTGCCAGCAGCCAGGGACAGCCCACGGCCAAAAACATTCAGTACTTC.

The chain is built from TRBV12-5 and TRBJ2-3; D is perhaps TRBD1 (5 bases). This CDR3 region has 14 residues. CDR1 and CDR2 (germline): LGHNT, FRNRAP. V shed 6 bases and J shed 1 base, with 11 bases lying between them. The CDR3 spells CASGLGVRTDTQYF. The CDR3 DNA sequence: TGTGCTAGTGGCCTAGGGGTGCGCACAGATACGCAGTATTTT.

This chain links TRBV7-6 with TRBJ1-1; 8 bases align to TRBD1. Losses at the gene ends were 6 bases for V and 5 bases for J; bases not matched to a gene: 8. Germline V lookup: CDR1 SGHVS, CDR2 FNYEAQ. CDR3 length equals 14 residues. CDR3 in amino acids: CASSLTGEFTEAFF. The CDR3 DNA reads TGTGCCAGCAGTTTGACAGGGGAGTTTACTGAAGCTTTCTTT.

This clone was counted a few times. V gene TRBV20-1 combines with J gene TRBJ1-3; D unclear. Germline loops: CDR1 DFQATT, CDR2 SNEGSKA (reference sequence). This CDR3 spans 11 amino acids. The V and J ends lost 0 bases and 6 bases respectively, with 3 bases between them. CDR3 sequence (DNA): TGCAGTGCTAGAGAACTAAACACCATATATTTT. Protein sequence: CSARELNTIYF.

The chain couples TRBV7-6 to TRBJ2-7; D not resolved. V dropped 0 bases and J dropped 7 bases, with 10 bases sitting between them. The CDR3 has 13 amino acids. From germline, CDR1 is SGHVS and CDR2 FNYEAQ. The CDR3 coding sequence is TGTGCCAGCAGCTTAGCGAAGGGTAGGGAGCAGTACTTC. It codes for CASSLAKGREQYF. The variable domain in full, completed from reference TRBV7-6 and TRBJ2-7, reads GAGVSQSPRYKVTKRGQDVALRCDPISGHVSLYWYRQALGQGPEFLTYFNYEAQQDKSGLPNDRFSAERPEGSISTLTIQRTEQRDSAMYRCASSLAKGREQYFGPGTRLTVT.